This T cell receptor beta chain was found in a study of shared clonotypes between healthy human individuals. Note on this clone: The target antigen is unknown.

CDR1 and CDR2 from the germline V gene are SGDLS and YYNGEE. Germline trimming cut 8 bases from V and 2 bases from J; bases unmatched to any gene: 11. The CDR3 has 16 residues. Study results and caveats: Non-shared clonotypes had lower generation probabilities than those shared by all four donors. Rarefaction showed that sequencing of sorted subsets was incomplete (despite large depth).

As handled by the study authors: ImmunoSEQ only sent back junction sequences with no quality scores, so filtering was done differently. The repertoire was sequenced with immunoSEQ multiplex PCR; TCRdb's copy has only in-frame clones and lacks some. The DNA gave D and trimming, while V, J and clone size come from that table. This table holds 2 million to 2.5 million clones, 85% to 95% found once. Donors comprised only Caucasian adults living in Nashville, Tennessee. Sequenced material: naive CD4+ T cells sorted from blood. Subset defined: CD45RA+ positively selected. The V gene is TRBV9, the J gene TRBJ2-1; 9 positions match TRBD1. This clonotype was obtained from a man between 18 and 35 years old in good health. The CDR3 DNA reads TGTGCCAGAAACAGGGGGCGAGCGCCTGCCTACAATGAGCAGTTCTTC. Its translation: CARNRGRAPAYNEQFF.